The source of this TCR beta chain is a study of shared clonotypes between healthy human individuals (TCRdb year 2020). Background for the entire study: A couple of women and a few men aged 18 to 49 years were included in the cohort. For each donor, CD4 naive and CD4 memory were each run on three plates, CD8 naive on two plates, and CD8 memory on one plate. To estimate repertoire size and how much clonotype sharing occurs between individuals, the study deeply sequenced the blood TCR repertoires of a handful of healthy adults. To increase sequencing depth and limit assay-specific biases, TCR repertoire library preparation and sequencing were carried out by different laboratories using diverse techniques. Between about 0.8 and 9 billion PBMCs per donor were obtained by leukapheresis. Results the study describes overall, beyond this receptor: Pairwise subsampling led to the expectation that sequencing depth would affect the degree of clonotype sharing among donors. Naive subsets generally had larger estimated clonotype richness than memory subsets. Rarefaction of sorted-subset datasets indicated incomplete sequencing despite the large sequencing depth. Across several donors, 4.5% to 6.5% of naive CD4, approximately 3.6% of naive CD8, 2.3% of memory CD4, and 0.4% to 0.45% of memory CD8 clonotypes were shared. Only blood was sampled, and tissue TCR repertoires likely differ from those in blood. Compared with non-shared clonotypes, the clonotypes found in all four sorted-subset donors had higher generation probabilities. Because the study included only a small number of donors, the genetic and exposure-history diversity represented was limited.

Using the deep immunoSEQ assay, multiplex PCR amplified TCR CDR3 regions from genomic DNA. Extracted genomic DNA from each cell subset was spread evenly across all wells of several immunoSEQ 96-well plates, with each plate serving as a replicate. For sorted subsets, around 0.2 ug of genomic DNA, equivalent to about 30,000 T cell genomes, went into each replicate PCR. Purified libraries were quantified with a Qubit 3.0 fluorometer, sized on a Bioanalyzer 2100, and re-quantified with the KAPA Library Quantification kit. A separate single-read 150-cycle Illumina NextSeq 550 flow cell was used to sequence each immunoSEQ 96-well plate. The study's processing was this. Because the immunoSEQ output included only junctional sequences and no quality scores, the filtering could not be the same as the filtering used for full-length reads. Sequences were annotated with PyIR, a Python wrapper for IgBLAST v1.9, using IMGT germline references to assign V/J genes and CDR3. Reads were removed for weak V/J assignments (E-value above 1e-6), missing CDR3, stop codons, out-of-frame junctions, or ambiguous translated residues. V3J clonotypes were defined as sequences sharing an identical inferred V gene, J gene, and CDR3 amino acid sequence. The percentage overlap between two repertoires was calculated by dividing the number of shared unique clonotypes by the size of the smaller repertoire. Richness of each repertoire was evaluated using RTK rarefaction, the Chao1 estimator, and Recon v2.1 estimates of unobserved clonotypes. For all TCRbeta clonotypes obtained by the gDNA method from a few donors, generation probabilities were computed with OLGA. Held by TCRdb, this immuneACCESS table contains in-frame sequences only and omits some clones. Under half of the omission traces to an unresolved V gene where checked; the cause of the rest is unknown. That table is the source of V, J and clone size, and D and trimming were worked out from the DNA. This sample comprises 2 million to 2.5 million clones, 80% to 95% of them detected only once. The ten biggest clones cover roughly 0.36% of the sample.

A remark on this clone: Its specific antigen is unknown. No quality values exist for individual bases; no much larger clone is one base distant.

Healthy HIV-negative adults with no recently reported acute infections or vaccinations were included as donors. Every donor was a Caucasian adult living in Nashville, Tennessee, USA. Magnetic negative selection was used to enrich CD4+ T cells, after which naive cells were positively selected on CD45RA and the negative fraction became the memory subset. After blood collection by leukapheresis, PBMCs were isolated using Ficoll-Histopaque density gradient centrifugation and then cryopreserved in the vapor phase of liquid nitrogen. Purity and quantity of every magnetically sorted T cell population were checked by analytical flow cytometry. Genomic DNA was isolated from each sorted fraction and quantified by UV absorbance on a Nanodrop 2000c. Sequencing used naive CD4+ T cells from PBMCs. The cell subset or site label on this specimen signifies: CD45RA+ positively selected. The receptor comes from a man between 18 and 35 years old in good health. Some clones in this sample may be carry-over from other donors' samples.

The DNA reads as follows: TGTGCCAGCAGTTCGGGGCCTAACTCTGGAAACACCATATATTTT. The translation is CASSSGPNSGNTIYF. This sequence uses TRBV6-1 and TRBJ1-3; TRBD1 might be the D gene, on 5 matching bases. The CDR3 spans 15 residues, from the cysteine through the phenylalanine. Here the CDR3 DNA is all that survives: 45 bases in frame from base 1. Deletion took 5 bases off V and 0 bases off J, with a span of 11 bases between the germline ends. CDR1 and CDR2 (MNHNS, SASEGT) derive from the germline V gene.